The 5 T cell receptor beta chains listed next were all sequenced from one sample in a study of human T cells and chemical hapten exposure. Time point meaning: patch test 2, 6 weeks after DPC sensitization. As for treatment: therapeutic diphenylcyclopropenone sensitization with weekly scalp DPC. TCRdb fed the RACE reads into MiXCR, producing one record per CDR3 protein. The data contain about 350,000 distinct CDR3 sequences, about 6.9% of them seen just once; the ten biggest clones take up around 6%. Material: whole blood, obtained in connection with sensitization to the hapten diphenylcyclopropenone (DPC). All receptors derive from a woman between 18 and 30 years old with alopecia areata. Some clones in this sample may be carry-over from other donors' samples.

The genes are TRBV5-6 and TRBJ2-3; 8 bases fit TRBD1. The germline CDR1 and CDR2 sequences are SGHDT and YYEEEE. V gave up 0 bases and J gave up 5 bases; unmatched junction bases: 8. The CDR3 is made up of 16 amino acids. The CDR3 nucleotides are TGTGCCAGCAGCTTGGGGTTGACAGGGGCGGGAGATACGCAGTATTTT. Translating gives CASSLGLTGAGDTQYF. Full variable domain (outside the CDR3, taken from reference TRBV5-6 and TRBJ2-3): DAGVTQSPTHLIKTRGQQVTLRCSPKSGHDTVSWYQQALGQGPQFIFQYYEEEERQRGNFPDRFSGHQFPNYSSELNVNALLLGDSALYLCASSLGLTGAGDTQYFGPGTRLTVL.

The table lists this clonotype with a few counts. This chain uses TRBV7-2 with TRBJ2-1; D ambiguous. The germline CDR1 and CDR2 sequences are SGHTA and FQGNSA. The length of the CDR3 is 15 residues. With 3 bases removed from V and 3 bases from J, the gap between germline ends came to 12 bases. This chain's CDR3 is CASSLPLTVYNEQFF. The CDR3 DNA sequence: TGTGCCAGCAGCTTGCCACTGACGGTCTACAATGAGCAGTTCTTC.

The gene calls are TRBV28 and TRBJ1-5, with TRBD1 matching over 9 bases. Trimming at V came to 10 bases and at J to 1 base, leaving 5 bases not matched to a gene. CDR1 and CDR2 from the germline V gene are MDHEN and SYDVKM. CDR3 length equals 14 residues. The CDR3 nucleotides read TGTGCCACCCGACAGGGGGTAAGCAATCAGCCCCAGCATTTT. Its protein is CATRQGVSNQPQHF.

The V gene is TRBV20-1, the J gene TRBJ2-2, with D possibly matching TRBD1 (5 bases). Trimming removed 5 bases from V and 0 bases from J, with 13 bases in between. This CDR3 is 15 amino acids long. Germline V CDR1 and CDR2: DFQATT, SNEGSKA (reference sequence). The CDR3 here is CSAVRTNSNTGELFF. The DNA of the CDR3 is TGCAGTGCTGTTAGGACAAACTCGAACACCGGGGAGCTGTTTTTT.

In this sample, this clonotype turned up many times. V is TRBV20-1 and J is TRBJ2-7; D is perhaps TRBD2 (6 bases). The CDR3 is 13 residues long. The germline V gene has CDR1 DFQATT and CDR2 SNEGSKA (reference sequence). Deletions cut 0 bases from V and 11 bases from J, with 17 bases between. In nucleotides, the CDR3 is TGCAGTGCTAGAGATGAGTCTAGCGCTGTGAAGTACTTC. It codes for CSARDESSAVKYF.